This record looks at one T cell receptor beta chain sequence and its context. What it binds is not known. TCRdb keeps only in-frame clones here, not all; method: immunoSEQ multiplex PCR. Counted here are about 190,000 clones, almost 95% occurring once; the ten biggest clones make up approximately 1.3%. This record comes from a study of T cell responses to AZD1222 COVID-19 vaccine. Study findings and constraints: Most donors were white British and more were female, and clonal diversity was possibly underestimated. After two AZD1222 doses, spike-specific TCR breadth and depth rose versus day 0.

V was pared by 6 bases and J by 2 bases, with 6 bases of the junction left unmatched. Per germline, CDR1 LGHNA and CDR2 YNFKEQ. This CDR3 is built from 15 residues. This TCR came from an adult in good health. The V and J genes are TRBV4-2 and TRBJ2-1; the match to TRBD2 covers 8 bases. Source: peripheral blood, taken on day 0 of AZD1222 vaccination. CDR3 protein: CASRDVAGTYNEQFF. For the CDR3, the DNA is TGTGCCAGCAGGGACGTAGCGGGGACCTACAATGAGCAGTTCTTC.